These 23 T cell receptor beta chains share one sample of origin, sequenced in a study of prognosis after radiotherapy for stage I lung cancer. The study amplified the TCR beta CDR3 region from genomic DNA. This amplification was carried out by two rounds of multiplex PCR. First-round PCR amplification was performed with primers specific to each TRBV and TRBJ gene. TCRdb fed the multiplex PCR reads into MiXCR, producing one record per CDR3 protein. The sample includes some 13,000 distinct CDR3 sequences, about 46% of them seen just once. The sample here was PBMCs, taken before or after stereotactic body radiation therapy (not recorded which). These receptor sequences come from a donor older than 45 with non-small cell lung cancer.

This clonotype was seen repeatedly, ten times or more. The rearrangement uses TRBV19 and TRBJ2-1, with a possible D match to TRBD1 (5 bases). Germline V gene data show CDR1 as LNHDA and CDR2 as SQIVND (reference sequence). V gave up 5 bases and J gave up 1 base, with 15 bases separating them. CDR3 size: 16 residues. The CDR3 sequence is CASSRRGLGSYNEQFF. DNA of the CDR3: TGTGCCAGTAGTCGAAGGGGTCTAGGATCCTACAATGAGCAGTTCTTC.

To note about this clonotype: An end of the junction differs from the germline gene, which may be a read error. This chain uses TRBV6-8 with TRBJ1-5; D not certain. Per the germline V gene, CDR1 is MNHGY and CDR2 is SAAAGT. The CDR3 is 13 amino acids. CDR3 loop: CDSSYGDNQPQHF. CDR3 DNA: TGTGACAGCAGTTACGGGGACAATCAGCCCCAGCATTTT.

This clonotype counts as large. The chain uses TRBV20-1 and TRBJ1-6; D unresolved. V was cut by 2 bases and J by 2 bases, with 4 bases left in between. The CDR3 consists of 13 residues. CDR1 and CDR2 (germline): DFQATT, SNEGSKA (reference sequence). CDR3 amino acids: CSARQPYNSPLHF. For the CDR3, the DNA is TGCAGTGCTAGACAGCCCTATAATTCACCCCTCCACTTT.

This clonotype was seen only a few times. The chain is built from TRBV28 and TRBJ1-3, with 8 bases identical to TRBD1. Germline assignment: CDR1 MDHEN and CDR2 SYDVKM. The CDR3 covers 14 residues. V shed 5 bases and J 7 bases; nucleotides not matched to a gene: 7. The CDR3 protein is CASSGTQGGNTIYF. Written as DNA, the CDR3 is TGTGCCAGCAGTGGGACACAGGGGGGCAACACCATATATTTT.

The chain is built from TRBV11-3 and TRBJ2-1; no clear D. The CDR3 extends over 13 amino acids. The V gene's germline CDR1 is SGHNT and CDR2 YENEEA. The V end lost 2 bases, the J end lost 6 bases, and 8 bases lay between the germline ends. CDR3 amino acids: CASSLNNVNEQFF. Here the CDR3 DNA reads TGTGCCAGCAGCTTAAATAATGTCAATGAGCAGTTCTTC.

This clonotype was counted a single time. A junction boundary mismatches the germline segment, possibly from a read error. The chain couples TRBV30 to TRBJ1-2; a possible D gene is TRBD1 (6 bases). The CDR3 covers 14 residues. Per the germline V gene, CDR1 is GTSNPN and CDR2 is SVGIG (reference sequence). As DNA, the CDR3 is TGTGCCCGGAGTAAATTCAGGGGAGGCTATGGCTACACCTTC. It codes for CARSKFRGGYGYTF.

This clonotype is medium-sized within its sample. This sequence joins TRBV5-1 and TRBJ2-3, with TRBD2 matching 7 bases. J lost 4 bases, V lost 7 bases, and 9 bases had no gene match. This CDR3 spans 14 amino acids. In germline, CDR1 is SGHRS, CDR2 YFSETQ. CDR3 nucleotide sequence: TGCGCCAGCGCTGAGGGAGGGGTTGCAGATACGCAGTATTTT. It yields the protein CASAEGGVADTQYF. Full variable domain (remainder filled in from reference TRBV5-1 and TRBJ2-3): KAGVTQTPRYLIKTRGQQVTLSCSPISGHRSVSWYQQTPGQGLQFLFEYFSETQRNKGNFPGRFSGRQFSNSRSEMNVSTLELGDSALYLCASAEGGVADTQYFGPGTRLTVL.

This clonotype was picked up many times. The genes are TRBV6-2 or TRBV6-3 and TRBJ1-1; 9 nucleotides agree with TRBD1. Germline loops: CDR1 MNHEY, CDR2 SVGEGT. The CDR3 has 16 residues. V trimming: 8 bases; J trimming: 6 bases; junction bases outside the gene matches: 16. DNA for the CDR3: TGTGCCAGCGCGGTTGGGACAGGGTATATTAGCGCTGAAGCTTTCTTT. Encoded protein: CASAVGTGYISAEAFF.

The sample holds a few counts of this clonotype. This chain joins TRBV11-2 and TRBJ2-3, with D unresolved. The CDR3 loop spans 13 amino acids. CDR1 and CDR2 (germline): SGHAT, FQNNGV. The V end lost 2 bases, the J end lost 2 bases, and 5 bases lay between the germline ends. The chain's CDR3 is CASSLLYTDTQYF. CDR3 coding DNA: TGTGCCAGCAGCTTACTCTACACAGATACGCAGTATTTT.

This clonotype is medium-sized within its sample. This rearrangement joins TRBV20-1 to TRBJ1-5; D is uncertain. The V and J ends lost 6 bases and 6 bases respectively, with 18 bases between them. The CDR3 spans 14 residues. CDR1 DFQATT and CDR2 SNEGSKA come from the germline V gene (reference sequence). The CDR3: CSATGRQRGQPQHF. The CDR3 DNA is TGCAGTGCCACCGGACGACAACGGGGTCAGCCCCAGCATTTT.

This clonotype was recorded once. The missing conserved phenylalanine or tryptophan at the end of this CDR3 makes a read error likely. In DNA form, the CDR3 reads TGTGCCAGCAGTCAATCTTCCTACGAGCAGTACTTA. It specifies CASSQSSYEQYL. V gene TRBV6-2 or TRBV6-3 combines with J gene TRBJ2-7; D gene ambiguous. The CDR3 sequence is 12 residues long. The V end lost 5 bases, the J end lost 1 base, and 6 bases lay between the germline ends. Looked up from germline, CDR1 is MNHEY and CDR2 is SVGEGT.

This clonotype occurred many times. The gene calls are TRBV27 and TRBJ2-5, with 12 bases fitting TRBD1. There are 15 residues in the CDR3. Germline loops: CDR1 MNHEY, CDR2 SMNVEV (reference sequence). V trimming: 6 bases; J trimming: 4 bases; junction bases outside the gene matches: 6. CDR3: CASSSGTGGAETQYF. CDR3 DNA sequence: TGTGCCAGCAGCTCCGGGACAGGGGGCGCAGAGACCCAGTACTTC.

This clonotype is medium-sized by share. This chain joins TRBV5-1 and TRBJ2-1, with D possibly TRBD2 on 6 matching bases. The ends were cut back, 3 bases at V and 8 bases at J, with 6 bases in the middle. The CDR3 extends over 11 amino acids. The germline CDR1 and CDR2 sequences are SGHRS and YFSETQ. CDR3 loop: CASSSGDEQFF. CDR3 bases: TGCGCCAGCAGCTCGGGAGATGAGCAGTTCTTC.

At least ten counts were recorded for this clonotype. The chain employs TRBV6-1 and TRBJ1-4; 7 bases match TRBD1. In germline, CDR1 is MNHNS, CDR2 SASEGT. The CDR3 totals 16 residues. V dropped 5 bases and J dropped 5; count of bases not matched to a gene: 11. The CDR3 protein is CASSQDTGTENEKLFF. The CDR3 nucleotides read TGTGCCAGCAGTCAAGACACCGGGACAGAGAATGAAAAACTGTTTTTT.

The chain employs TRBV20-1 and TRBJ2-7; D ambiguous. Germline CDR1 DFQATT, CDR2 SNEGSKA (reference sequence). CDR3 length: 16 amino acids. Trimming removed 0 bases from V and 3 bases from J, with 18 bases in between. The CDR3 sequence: CSARDFNSPRYYEQYF. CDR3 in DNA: TGCAGTGCTAGAGATTTTAACAGTCCCCGATACTACGAGCAGTACTTC.

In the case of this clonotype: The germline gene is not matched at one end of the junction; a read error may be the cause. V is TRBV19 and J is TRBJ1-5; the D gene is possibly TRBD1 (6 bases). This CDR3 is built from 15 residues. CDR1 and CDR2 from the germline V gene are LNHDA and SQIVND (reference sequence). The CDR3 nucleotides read TGTGCCAGTAGCGTAGGGGGGGTGAGCAATAAGCCCAAGCATTTT. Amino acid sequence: CASSVGGVSNKPKHF.

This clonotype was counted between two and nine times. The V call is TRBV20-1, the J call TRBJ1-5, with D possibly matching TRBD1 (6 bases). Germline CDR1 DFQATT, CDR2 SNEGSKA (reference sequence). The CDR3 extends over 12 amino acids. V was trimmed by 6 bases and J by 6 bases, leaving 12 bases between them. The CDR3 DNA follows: TGCAGTGCACCACAGGGTCCTCAGCCCCAGCATTTT. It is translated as CSAPQGPQPQHF.

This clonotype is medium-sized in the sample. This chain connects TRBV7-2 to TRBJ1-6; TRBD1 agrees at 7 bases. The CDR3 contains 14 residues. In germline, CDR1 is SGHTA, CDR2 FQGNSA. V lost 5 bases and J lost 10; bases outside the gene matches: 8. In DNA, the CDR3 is TGTGCCAGCAGCGACCAGGGGGGACGGTCACCCCTCCACTTT. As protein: CASSDQGGRSPLHF.

In DNA, the CDR3 is TGCAGTGCTAGAGATTGGGGACTCGCAAATGGATTTACCACCTACGAGCAGTACTTC. This codes for CSARDWGLANGFTTYEQYF. The genes are TRBV20-1 and TRBJ2-7; a weak D match, TRBD2 (6 bases). V was shortened by 0 bases and J by 2 bases, with 26 bases between the two germline ends. This CDR3 has 19 amino acids. Germline V gene data show CDR1 as DFQATT and CDR2 as SNEGSKA (reference sequence).

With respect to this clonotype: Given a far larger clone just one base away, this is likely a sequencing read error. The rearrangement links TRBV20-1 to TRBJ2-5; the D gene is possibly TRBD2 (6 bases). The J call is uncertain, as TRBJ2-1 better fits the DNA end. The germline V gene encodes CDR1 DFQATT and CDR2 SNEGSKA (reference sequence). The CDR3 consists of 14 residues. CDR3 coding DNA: TGCAGTGCTGCCGCTAGCGACTCCTACGATGAGCAGTTCTTC. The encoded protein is CSAAASDSYDEQFF.

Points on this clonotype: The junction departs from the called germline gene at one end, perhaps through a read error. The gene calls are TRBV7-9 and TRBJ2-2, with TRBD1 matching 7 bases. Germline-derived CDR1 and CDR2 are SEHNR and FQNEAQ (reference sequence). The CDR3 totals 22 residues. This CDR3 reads CASSTTTLQGTVSSFLTGELFF. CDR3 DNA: TGCGCCAGCAGCACTACGACCCTACAGGGGACGGTCAGTTCCTTCCTCACCGGGGAGCTGTTTTTT.

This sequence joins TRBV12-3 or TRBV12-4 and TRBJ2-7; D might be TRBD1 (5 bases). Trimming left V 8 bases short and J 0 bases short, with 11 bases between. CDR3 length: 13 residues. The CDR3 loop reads CASPDSYSYEQYF. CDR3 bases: TGTGCCAGCCCCGACAGTTACTCCTACGAGCAGTACTTC.

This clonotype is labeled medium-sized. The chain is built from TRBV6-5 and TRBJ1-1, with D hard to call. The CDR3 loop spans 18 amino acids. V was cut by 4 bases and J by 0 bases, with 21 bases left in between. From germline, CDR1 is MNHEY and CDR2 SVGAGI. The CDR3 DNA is TGTGCCAGCAGTTCCCAGTTTGGGCACATGACAATGAACACTGAAGCTTTCTTT. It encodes CASSSQFGHMTMNTEAFF.